These 18 T cell receptor beta chains came from one sample sequenced in a study of T-cell memory formation after mild COVID-19 (dated by TCRdb to the early 2020s). Library preparation was by 5' RACE. Sequencing instrument: Illumina NovaSeq 6000. TCRdb applied fastp at Q25 and MiXCR to the public reads, then kept only in-frame beta chains. Every distinct CDR3 protein forms one entry, paired with its most common genes and DNA. Within this sample are more than 400,000 distinct CDR3 sequences, with about 20% of them counted one time only. The leading ten clones occupy roughly an eighth of the sample. Sequencing was carried out using PBMCs or a T cell subset sorted from them (not recorded which). The source of these receptors is an adult woman who had mild COVID-19 (a few samples of this study predate the infection). The sample titles of this study are shuffled in the database, so cell type and time point are left out; the donor was told from shared clones.

This clonotype appeared a few times. The CDR3 protein is CASSRKIGHGRSTGELFF. Written as DNA, the CDR3 is TGTGCCAGTAGTAGGAAGATAGGTCACGGCCGTAGCACCGGGGAGCTGTTTTTT. V usage is TRBV19 and J usage is TRBJ2-2; D is ambiguous. Trimming took off 4 bases at V and 4 bases at J, with 22 bases between the two ends. This CDR3 has 18 amino acids. Germline V gene sequence: CDR1 LNHDA, CDR2 SQIVND (reference sequence).

The chain uses TRBV24-1 and TRBJ1-1; 9 bases align to TRBD1. V dropped 4 bases and J dropped 1; count of bases not matched to a gene: 6. Germline V gene sequence: CDR1 KGHDR, CDR2 SFDVKD. CDR3 length: 16 residues. CDR3 nucleotide sequence: TGTGCCACCAGTGAACCCCAGGACAGGGGGAACACTGAAGCTTTCTTT. This encodes CATSEPQDRGNTEAFF.

The chain couples TRBV5-6 to TRBJ1-1; no clear D gene. This CDR3 has 13 residues. Between the trimmed V and J ends, which lost 4 bases and 12 bases, there was a span of 19 bases. Germline V lookup: CDR1 SGHDT, CDR2 YYEEEE. CDR3 region: CASSIRLGRITFF. DNA for the CDR3: TGTGCCAGCAGCATAAGGTTGGGCAGGATAACTTTCTTT.

This clonotype was picked up a small number of times. The genes are TRBV9 and TRBJ2-5; tentatively, D is TRBD2 (6 bases). Germline V CDR1 and CDR2: SGDLS, YYNGEE. Trimming left V 0 bases short and J 2 bases short, with 14 bases between. The CDR3 totals 16 residues. The CDR3 DNA reads as TGTGCCAGCAGCGTAGACCCGGGGAGGCGGCAAGAGACCCAGTACTTC. Translating gives CASSVDPGRRQETQYF. Combining the CDR3 with reference TRBV9 and TRBJ2-5 gives the whole variable domain DSGVTQTPKHLITATGQRVTLRCSPRSGDLSVYWYQQSLDQGLQFLIQYYNGEERAKGNILERFSAQQFPDLHSELNLSSLELGDSALYFCASSVDPGRRQETQYFGPGTRLLVL.

In this sample, this clonotype turned up many times. V gene TRBV18 combines with J gene TRBJ2-7; TRBD1 matches at 9 bases. The germline gives CDR1 KGHSH, CDR2 LQKENI. The CDR3 totals 13 residues. J lost 6 bases, V lost 4 bases, and 4 bases had no gene match. In DNA form, the CDR3 reads TGTGCCAGCTCACTCCAACAGGGGGCCGAGCAGTACTTC. Translating gives CASSLQQGAEQYF.

V and J are TRBV2 and TRBJ1-1; D not certain. Germline assignment: CDR1 SNHLY and CDR2 FYNNEI. Trimming removed 6 bases from V and 0 bases from J, with 8 bases in between. The CDR3 spans 13 residues. The CDR3 DNA follows: TGTGCCAGCAGGGGCAGGATGAACACTGAAGCTTTCTTT. This translates into CASRGRMNTEAFF.

Many counts were recorded for this clonotype. The chain combines TRBV6-5 with TRBJ2-5; 7 nucleotides align to TRBD1. The trim removed 3 bases at V and 1 base at J, leaving 2 bases unmatched. CDR1 MNHEY and CDR2 SVGAGI come from the germline V gene. The CDR3 totals 14 residues. The CDR3 protein is CASSYGTAQETQYF. The CDR3 DNA reads as TGTGCCAGCAGTTATGGGACAGCCCAAGAGACCCAGTACTTC.

The chain carries TRBV5-4 and TRBJ1-6, with D possibly being TRBD1 (5 bases). Germline CDR1 is SGHNT and CDR2 is YYREEE (reference sequence). The CDR3 covers 16 residues. Trimming took off 4 bases at V and 13 bases at J, with 24 bases between the two ends. The CDR3 protein is CASSPTIGAAPPPLHF. In DNA form, the CDR3 reads TGTGCCAGCAGCCCCACGATAGGGGCGGCCCCGCCGCCCCTCCACTTT.

The chain carries TRBV6-5 and TRBJ1-1, with D perhaps matching TRBD1 (6 bases). V gave up 6 bases and J gave up 2 bases, with 13 bases separating them. CDR1 and CDR2 from the germline V gene are MNHEY and SVGAGI. There are 14 residues in the CDR3. CDR3: CASRARQVNTEAFF. CDR3 nucleotide sequence: TGTGCCAGCAGGGCCCGACAGGTTAACACTGAAGCTTTCTTT.

The chain joins TRBV20-1 to TRBJ1-4; D is perhaps TRBD1 (5 bases). The length of the CDR3 is 15 residues. Germline V gene lookup returns CDR1 DFQATT and CDR2 SNEGSKA (reference sequence). Trimming took 0 bases from V and 8 from J, leaving 16 bases between them. For the CDR3, the DNA is TGCAGTGCTAGAGATGGGACCCACGGTCGAGAAAAACTGTTTTTT. This sequence encodes CSARDGTHGREKLFF.

This clonotype was counted a few times. The chain is built from TRBV2 and TRBJ2-7; 11 nucleotides line up with TRBD2. The V gene end was trimmed by 4 bases and the J gene end by 5 bases; junction bases not matched to a gene: 10. Germline V gene data show CDR1 as SNHLY and CDR2 as FYNNEI. The CDR3 extends over 16 amino acids. In nucleotides, the CDR3 is TGTGCCAGCAGTGGTTTAGCGGGAGGGCCGTTAAACGAGCAGTACTTC. It is translated as CASSGLAGGPLNEQYF. Full variable domain (rest looked up from reference TRBV2 and TRBJ2-7): EPEVTQTPSHQVTQMGQEVILRCVPISNHLYFYWYRQILGQKVEFLVSFYNNEISEKSEIFDDQFSVERPDGSNFTLKIRSTKLEDSAMYFCASSGLAGGPLNEQYFGPGTRLTVT.

The chain links TRBV7-8 to TRBJ1-1; weak D call: TRBD1 (5 bases). Trimming removed 5 bases at V and 1 base at J, with 14 bases between. CDR1 is SGHVS, CDR2 FQNEAQ, per germline. The CDR3 has 15 residues. Here the CDR3 reads CASSPGQGTNTEAFF. The CDR3, as DNA: TGTGCCAGCAGCCCGGGCCAGGGAACGAACACTGAAGCTTTCTTT. The variable domain in full, with the rest retrieved from reference TRBV7-8 and TRBJ1-1, is GAGVSQSPRYKVAKRGQDVALRCDPISGHVSLFWYQQALGQGPEFLTYFQNEAQLDKSGLPSDRFFAERPEGSVSTLKIQRTQQEDSAVYLCASSPGQGTNTEAFFGQGTRLTVV.

The gene calls are TRBV29-1 and TRBJ2-3; D may be TRBD1 or TRBD2 (6 bases each). Between the trimmed V and J ends, which lost 4 bases and 2 bases, there was a span of 10 bases. The CDR3 has 13 amino acids. Germline V lookup: CDR1 SQVTM, CDR2 ANQGSEA. As DNA, the CDR3 is TGCAGCGTTGGAGGGGGGCCCACAGATACGCAGTATTTT. Protein: CSVGGGPTDTQYF.

This chain uses TRBV7-6 with TRBJ2-2, with a possible D match to TRBD1 (6 bases). Germline loops: CDR1 SGHVS, CDR2 FNYEAQ. Trimming shortened V by 2 bases and J by 9 bases, and 10 bases separated the two germline ends. The length of the CDR3 is 13 residues. The CDR3 loop is CASSLIGGRELFF. For the CDR3, the DNA is TGTGCCAGCAGCTTAATTGGGGGCCGGGAGCTGTTTTTT.

DNA of the CDR3: TGCAGTGCTAGAGATGGGGGGCCGATAACCGGGGAGCTGTTTTTT. Translated: CSARDGGPITGELFF. The chain recombines TRBV20-1 with TRBJ2-2; D could derive from TRBD1 or TRBD2 (6 bases each). The germline V and J ends were trimmed by 0 bases and 5 bases, with 13 bases remaining between them. The CDR3 loop spans 15 amino acids. Germline CDR1 and CDR2: DFQATT and SNEGSKA (reference sequence).

The rearrangement joins TRBV12-3 or TRBV12-4 to TRBJ1-1, with no clear D. Trimming removed 0 bases at V and 8 bases at J, with 16 bases between. CDR3 length: 15 residues. CDR3 coding DNA: TGTGCCAGCAGTTTAGCCCGAGGTGGGAGAGCCGAAGCTTTCTTT. Translation: CASSLARGGRAEAFF.

This clonotype was seen a handful of times. The V and J genes are TRBV5-1 and TRBJ1-4; TRBD1 might be the D (5 bases). CDR3 length: 16 residues. Germline CDR1 and CDR2: SGHRS and YFSETQ. Trimming stripped 7 bases from V and 2 bases from J, with 18 bases between. The CDR3 sequence is CASGRGEVSTNEKLFF. As DNA, the CDR3 is TGCGCCAGCGGGAGGGGAGAGGTTTCGACTAATGAAAAACTGTTTTTT. The full variable domain, completed using reference TRBV5-1 and TRBJ1-4, is KAGVTQTPRYLIKTRGQQVTLSCSPISGHRSVSWYQQTPGQGLQFLFEYFSETQRNKGNFPGRFSGRQFSNSRSEMNVSTLELGDSALYLCASGRGEVSTNEKLFFGSGTQLSVL.

This clonotype was seen a few times. V and J are TRBV29-1 and TRBJ2-7, with TRBD2 matching over 11 bases. CDR1 and CDR2 (germline): SQVTM, ANQGSEA. V lost 6 bases and J lost 4; bases outside the gene matches: 17. The CDR3 totals 17 residues. In DNA form, the CDR3 reads TGCAGCGTAGTAACAGGGGTTTCACTAGCGGGAGTGTACGAGCAGTACTTC. Amino acid sequence: CSVVTGVSLAGVYEQYF.